The TCR beta chain under discussion was sequenced for a study of tumor-infiltrating lymphocytes in primary liver carcinoma. Study background: All patients, whether men or women, fell within 30 to 69 years of age. T1-T3 N0M0 was the stage of the tumors, which were roughly 4.2 to 10 cm across. Regarding the study as a whole: The 250 largest clones made up significantly more of tumor than blood repertoires (p = 0.039).

With respect to this clonotype: Its matching antigen is unknown. One junction end does not reproduce the germline sequence, and a read error may be involved.

The tissue used was unsorted bulk material of roughly 17-34 mg. RNA and DNA were co-extracted from it with the AllPrep DNA/RNA mini kit. The CDR3 is 14 residues long. Germline lookup yields CDR1 SQVTM and CDR2 ANQGSEA. TCR beta cDNA was reverse-transcribed from 500 ng of total RNA. The reaction used a constant-region primer and ProtoScript II reverse transcriptase. It was through three nested multiplex PCR rounds of slightly modified ARM-PCR that TCR beta libraries arose. Both of the initial two PCR rounds ran for about 11 cycles and employed TRBV1-TRBV30 forward primers alongside a C-beta reverse primer. TCRdb fed the multiplex PCR reads into MiXCR, producing one record per CDR3 protein. The sample consists of 52,000 or so distinct CDR3 sequences, 70% to 80% of them appearing once.

The sequence derives from a man aged 35 to 55 with primary liver carcinoma and hepatitis B virus infection. The sequenced sample consisted of liver tumor tissue from sampling region 5. Subset reported: tumor region T5, tumor centre. The gene calls are TRBV29-1 and TRBJ2-3; TRBD1 matches at 9 bases. CDR3 in amino acids: CSISGTGSSDTQYF. In DNA, the CDR3 is TGTAGCATTTCCGGGACAGGGTCGTCAGATACGCAGTATTTT.